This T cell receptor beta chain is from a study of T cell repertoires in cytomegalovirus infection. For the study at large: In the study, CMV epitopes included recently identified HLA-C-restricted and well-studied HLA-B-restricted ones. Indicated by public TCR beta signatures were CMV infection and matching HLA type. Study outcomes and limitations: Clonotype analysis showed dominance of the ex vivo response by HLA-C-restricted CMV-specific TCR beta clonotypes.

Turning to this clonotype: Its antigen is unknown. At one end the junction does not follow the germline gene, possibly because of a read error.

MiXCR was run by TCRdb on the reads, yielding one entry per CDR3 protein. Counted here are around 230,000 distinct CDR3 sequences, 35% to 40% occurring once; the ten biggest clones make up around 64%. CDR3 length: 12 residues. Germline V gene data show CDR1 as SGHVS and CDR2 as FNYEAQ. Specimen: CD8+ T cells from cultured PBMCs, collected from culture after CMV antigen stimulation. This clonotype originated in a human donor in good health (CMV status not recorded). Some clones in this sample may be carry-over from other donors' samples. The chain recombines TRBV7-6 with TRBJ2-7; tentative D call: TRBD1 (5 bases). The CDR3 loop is CASSLGRAGWDF. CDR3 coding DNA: TGTGCCAGCAGCTTAGGGCGAGCAGGGTGGGACTTC.